The 21 T cell receptor beta chains presented below share a single source sample, sequenced in a study of T cells and Merkel cell carcinoma outcomes. Assay used: immunoSEQ multiplex PCR; TCRdb lists only in-frame clones, some missing. In the table there are under 15,000 clones, roughly 96% of which are singletons. Sequences were obtained from tumor tissue from Merkel cell carcinoma. All receptors derive from a human donor with Merkel cell carcinoma.

The rearrangement links TRBV4-2 to TRBJ2-7; 9 bases align to TRBD1. The CDR3 extends over 16 amino acids. CDR1 and CDR2 from the germline V gene are LGHNA and YNFKEQ. After removal of 1 base from V and 3 bases from J, the junction contained 7 bases not matched to a gene. DNA for the CDR3: TGTGCCAGCAGCCAAGGTCACAGGGGGCCGGACTACGAGCAGTACTTC. Protein sequence: CASSQGHRGPDYEQYF.

The chain is built from TRBV29-1 and TRBJ1-2, with D perhaps matching TRBD1 (6 bases). The CDR3 totals 14 residues. Germline V gives CDR1 SQVTM, CDR2 ANQGSEA. V lost 6 bases to trimming and J lost 4 bases, with 18 bases between them. CDR3 DNA: TGCAGCGTCCAACAATCGGGGGCAGGCTATGGCTACACCTTC. It codes for CSVQQSGAGYGYTF.

This clone was recorded once. The chain joins TRBV5-1 to TRBJ2-7, with 10 bases that match TRBD2. The CDR3 has 14 residues. J lost 8 bases, V lost 2 bases, and 7 bases had no gene match. Germline V gene lookup returns CDR1 SGHRS and CDR2 YFSETQ. CDR3 in amino acids: CASSFLAGDGKQYF. CDR3 sequence (DNA): TGCGCCAGCAGCTTCCTAGCGGGAGATGGCAAGCAGTACTTC.

The rearrangement joins TRBV5-1 to TRBJ1-2; 8 positions match TRBD1. V dropped 0 bases and J dropped 4; count of bases not matched to a gene: 5. Per the germline V gene, CDR1 is SGHRS and CDR2 is YFSETQ. There are 15 residues in the CDR3. The CDR3, as DNA: TGCGCCAGCAGCTTGGAGCCAGGGGGCATCTATGGCTACACCTTC. Amino acid sequence: CASSLEPGGIYGYTF.

The V call is TRBV28, the J call TRBJ2-7; D uncertain. From germline, CDR1 is MDHEN and CDR2 SYDVKM. Trimming took off 2 bases at V and 4 bases at J, with 6 bases between the two ends. This CDR3 has 12 amino acids. In DNA, the CDR3 is TGTGCCAGCAGTTTAGAGAGGTACGAGCAGTACTTC. As protein: CASSLERYEQYF.

This chain connects TRBV15 to TRBJ2-3, with 8 bases aligning to TRBD2. The CDR3 extends over 16 amino acids. The germline V gene encodes CDR1 LNHNV and CDR2 YYDKDF (reference sequence). The V segment lost 3 bases and the J segment 4 bases; nucleotides outside the gene matches: 9. In DNA, the CDR3 is TGTGCCACCAGCAGCTCCGGGAGGGGGGTCGCAGATACGCAGTATTTT. This encodes CATSSSGRGVADTQYF. The full variable domain, its missing parts supplied by reference TRBV15 and TRBJ2-3, is DAMVIQNPRYQVTQFGKPVTLSCSQTLNHNVMYWYQQKSSQAPKLLFHYYDKDFNNEADTPDNFQSRRPNTSFCFLDIRSPGLGDTAMYLCATSSSGRGVADTQYFGPGTRLTVL.

Details on this clone: The same CDR3 also results from other DNA sequences found in this sample. This chain links TRBV6-1 with TRBJ2-7; 7 bases agree with TRBD1. Per the germline V gene, CDR1 is MNHNS and CDR2 is SASEGT. The CDR3 totals 16 residues. V dropped 4 bases and J dropped 7; count of bases not matched to a gene: 16. The CDR3 sequence is CASSALPGTATYEQYF. DNA of the CDR3: TGTGCCAGCAGTGCACTCCCCGGGACAGCTACTTATGAGCAGTACTTC.

This clone has a single count. This chain connects TRBV5-4 to TRBJ2-7; D may correspond to TRBD1 or TRBD2 (5 bases each). The CDR3 consists of 13 residues. Germline V gives CDR1 SGHNT, CDR2 YYREEE (reference sequence). V lost 5 bases, J lost 9 bases, and 18 bases lay in between. In DNA form, the CDR3 reads TGTGCCAGCAGAAAGGAGGACGGGGCCGTGCAGTACTTC. Translating gives CASRKEDGAVQYF.

This clone showed up just once. The chain links TRBV6-5 to TRBJ2-7, with D perhaps given as TRBD1 or TRBD2 (5 bases each). Looked up from germline, CDR1 is MNHEY and CDR2 is SVGAGI. The CDR3 consists of 15 residues. The V and J ends lost 5 bases and 4 bases respectively, with 18 bases between them. CDR3 coding DNA: TGTGCCAGCAGTCGAACCGGGACGGAAAATTACGAGCAGTACTTC. As protein: CASSRTGTENYEQYF.

J is TRBJ2-7 and V is TRBV30, with 9 nucleotides matching TRBD1. This CDR3 is built from 14 residues. V lost 5 bases, J lost 4 bases, and 9 bases stayed unmatched. CDR1 is GTSNPN, CDR2 SVGIG, per germline (reference sequence). The DNA of the CDR3 is TGTGCCTGGGCCTCCGGGACAGGGCGATACGAGCAGTACTTC. Residues: CAWASGTGRYEQYF.

The gene calls are TRBV20-1 and TRBJ2-1, with D unresolved. Germline values: CDR1 DFQATT, CDR2 SNEGSKA (reference sequence). The CDR3 extends over 11 amino acids. V was clipped by 5 bases and J by 9 bases, with 11 bases between them. The CDR3 sequence is CSAYGVGEQFF. DNA of the CDR3: TGCAGTGCTTATGGGGTAGGTGAGCAGTTCTTC.

This clone was seen a single time. The CDR3 protein is CASSPSGGSGEKLFF. The CDR3 DNA sequence: TGTGCCAGCAGCCCAAGCGGGGGCTCTGGGGAAAAACTGTTTTTT. The chain joins TRBV9 to TRBJ1-4; a weak D match, TRBD1 (6 bases). This CDR3 region has 15 residues. V lost 4 bases, J lost 8 bases, and 18 bases lay in between. The V gene's germline CDR1 is SGDLS and CDR2 YYNGEE.

The V and J genes are TRBV15 and TRBJ2-1; 9 nucleotides match TRBD2. Germline assignment: CDR1 LNHNV and CDR2 YYDKDF (reference sequence). There are 19 residues in the CDR3. V was pared by 0 bases and J by 8 bases, with 17 bases of the junction left unmatched. The CDR3: CATSREWEYSGSAMDEQFF. DNA for the CDR3: TGTGCCACCAGCAGAGAGTGGGAATATAGCGGGAGTGCCATGGATGAGCAGTTCTTC. Combining the CDR3 with reference TRBV15 and TRBJ2-1 gives the whole variable domain DAMVIQNPRYQVTQFGKPVTLSCSQTLNHNVMYWYQQKSSQAPKLLFHYYDKDFNNEADTPDNFQSRRPNTSFCFLDIRSPGLGDTAMYLCATSREWEYSGSAMDEQFFGPGTRLTVL.

The chain combines TRBV7-3 with TRBJ1-1; 9 bases match TRBD1. From germline, CDR1 is SGHTA and CDR2 FQGTGA. The ends lost 1 base at V and 2 bases at J; junction bases unmatched: 2. This CDR3 contains 15 residues. CDR3 region: CASSLRGQGNTEAFF. In DNA form, the CDR3 reads TGTGCCAGCAGCTTAAGGGGACAGGGTAACACTGAAGCTTTCTTT.

The rearrangement uses TRBV18 and TRBJ2-5, with a possible D match to TRBD1 (5 bases). This CDR3 has 13 amino acids. Germline assignment: CDR1 KGHSH and CDR2 LQKENI. Trimming took off 2 bases at V and 4 bases at J, with 8 bases between the two ends. The CDR3 is CASSPGAGETQYF. The CDR3 DNA reads as TGTGCCAGCTCACCAGGGGCAGGAGAGACCCAGTACTTC. Based on the CDR3 plus reference TRBV18 and TRBJ2-5, the full variable domain is NAGVMQNPRHLVRRRGQEARLRCSPMKGHSHVYWYRQLPEEGLKFMVYLQKENIIDESGMPKERFSAEFPKEGPSILRIQQVVRGDSAAYFCASSPGAGETQYFGPGTRLLVL.

V and J are TRBV6-1 and TRBJ1-1; D unresolved. CDR1 is MNHNS, CDR2 SASEGT, per germline. Trimming removed 9 bases at V and 6 bases at J, with 11 bases between. The CDR3 sequence is 11 residues long. In DNA, the CDR3 is TGTGCCAGTCAAGAGGAGGCTGAAGCTTTCTTT. This gives the protein CASQEEAEAFF.

This clone was counted once. The chain carries TRBV28 and TRBJ2-7; D call uncertain. Germline lookup yields CDR1 MDHEN and CDR2 SYDVKM. Trimming stripped 4 bases from V and 0 bases from J, with 13 bases between. This CDR3 contains 15 residues. In DNA form, the CDR3 reads TGTGCCAGCAGTTCCCGAGGTTTCTACTCCTACGAGCAGTACTTC. Its translation is CASSSRGFYSYEQYF.

The CDR3 bases are TGCAGTGCTAGGGGGGGGAACGAGCAGTACTTC. Encoded protein: CSARGGNEQYF. This sequence joins TRBV20-1 and TRBJ2-7; 7 bases are shared with TRBD2. With V trimmed by 3 bases and J by 5 bases, 1 base remained unmatched. Germline CDR1 DFQATT, CDR2 SNEGSKA (reference sequence). The CDR3 loop spans 11 amino acids.

This rearrangement joins TRBV5-4 to TRBJ2-3, with TRBD2 identical over 8 bases. CDR1 SGHNT and CDR2 YYREEE come from the germline V gene (reference sequence). The CDR3 totals 14 residues. Losses at the gene ends were 4 bases for V and 1 base for J; bases not matched to a gene: 2. CDR3 loop: CASSPGGGTDTQYF. The CDR3 DNA follows: TGTGCCAGCAGCCCGGGGGGGGGCACAGATACGCAGTATTTT.

Worth noting for this clone: Germline and junction disagree at one end, which may indicate a read error. The CDR3 loop reads CASSQGNSNTDMQYF. The CDR3 nucleotides read TGTGCCAGCAGCCAAGGGAACAGTAACACAGATATGCAGTATTTT. The chain combines TRBV14 with TRBJ2-3; no reliable D call. The length of the CDR3 is 15 residues. CDR1 SGHDN and CDR2 FVKESK come from the germline V gene. Based on the CDR3 plus reference TRBV14 and TRBJ2-3, the full variable domain is EAGVTQFPSHSVIEKGQTVTLRCDPISGHDNLYWYRRVMGKEIKFLLHFVKESKQDESGMPNNRFLAERTGGTYSTLKVQPAELEDSGVYFCASSQGNSNTDMQYFGPGTRLTVL.

The chain is built from TRBV23-1 and TRBJ1-2; a weak D match, TRBD1 (5 bases). TRBV23-1 is recorded as an ORF, its role being uncertain. The CDR3 spans 14 residues. Between the trimmed V and J ends, which lost 5 bases and 3 bases, there was a span of 13 bases. CDR3: CASSAGRVDYGYTF. For the CDR3, the DNA is TGCGCCAGCAGTGCAGGGAGGGTAGACTATGGCTACACCTTC.